This T cell receptor (beta chain) emerged from a study of T-cell memory formation after mild COVID-19. TCRdb reanalysed the 5' RACE reads using MiXCR and keeps one entry per CDR3 protein. The data hold fewer than 350,000 distinct CDR3 sequences, with more than 15% observed a single time. In germline, CDR1 is MNHEY, CDR2 SMNVEV (reference sequence). The V gene lost 6 bases and the J gene lost 7 bases, with 15 bases spanning the gap. The CDR3 has 14 amino acids. The chain is built from TRBV27 and TRBJ2-2; the D is unclear. The origin of this receptor is a man between 18 and 35 years old who had mild COVID-19 (a few samples of this study predate the infection). Cell type and time point are not known. The sequenced sample consisted of PBMCs or a T cell subset sorted from them (not recorded which). This chain's CDR3 is CASSPQIWGGELFF. For the CDR3, the DNA is TGTGCCAGCAGCCCTCAGATCTGGGGCGGGGAGCTGTTTTTT.